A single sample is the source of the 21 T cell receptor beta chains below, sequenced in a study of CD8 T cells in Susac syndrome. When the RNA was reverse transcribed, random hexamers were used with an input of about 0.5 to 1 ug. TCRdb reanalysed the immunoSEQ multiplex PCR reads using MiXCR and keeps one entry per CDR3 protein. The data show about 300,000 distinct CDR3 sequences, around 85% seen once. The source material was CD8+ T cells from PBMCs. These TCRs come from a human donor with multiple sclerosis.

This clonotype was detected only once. The CDR3 DNA sequence: TGTGCCAGCAGTTTTAGGGGGGTGAAGGAGAAAAGCGGAAACACCATATATTTT. As protein: CASSFRGVKEKSGNTIYF. The genes are TRBV12-3 or TRBV12-4 and TRBJ1-3; D perhaps matches TRBD1 (6 bases). This CDR3 spans 18 amino acids. The V end was cut by 3 bases, the J end by 4 bases, with 22 bases between.

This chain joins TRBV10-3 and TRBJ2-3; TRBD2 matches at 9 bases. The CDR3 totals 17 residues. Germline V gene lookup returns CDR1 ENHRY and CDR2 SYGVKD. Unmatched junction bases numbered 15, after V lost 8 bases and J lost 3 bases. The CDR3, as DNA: TGTGCCATCCAGAGGAGCGGGAGGATTATAAGGACAGATACGCAGTATTTT. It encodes CAIQRSGRIIRTDTQYF.

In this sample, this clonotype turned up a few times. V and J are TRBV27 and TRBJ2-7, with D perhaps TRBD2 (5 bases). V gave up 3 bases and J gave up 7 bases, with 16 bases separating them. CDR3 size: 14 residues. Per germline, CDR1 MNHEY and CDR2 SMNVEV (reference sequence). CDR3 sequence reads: CASSFSGFILEQYF. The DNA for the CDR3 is TGTGCCAGCAGTTTTTCGGGATTTATTCTGGAGCAGTACTTC.

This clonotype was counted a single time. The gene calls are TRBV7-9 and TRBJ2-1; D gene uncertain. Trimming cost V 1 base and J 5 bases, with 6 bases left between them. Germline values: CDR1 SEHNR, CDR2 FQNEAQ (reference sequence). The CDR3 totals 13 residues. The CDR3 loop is CASSLVWDNEQFF. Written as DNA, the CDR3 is TGTGCCAGCAGCTTAGTTTGGGACAATGAGCAGTTCTTC.

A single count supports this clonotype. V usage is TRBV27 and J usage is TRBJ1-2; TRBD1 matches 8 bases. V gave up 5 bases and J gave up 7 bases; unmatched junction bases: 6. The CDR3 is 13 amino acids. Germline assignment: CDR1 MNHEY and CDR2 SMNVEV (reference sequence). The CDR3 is CASSTTGGGGYTF. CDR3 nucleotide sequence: TGTGCCAGCAGTACTACAGGGGGTGGTGGCTACACCTTC.

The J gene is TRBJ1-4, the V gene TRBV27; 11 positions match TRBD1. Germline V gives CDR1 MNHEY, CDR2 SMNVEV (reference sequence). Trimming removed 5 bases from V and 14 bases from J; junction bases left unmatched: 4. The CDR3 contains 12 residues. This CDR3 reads CASSTRDRGLFF. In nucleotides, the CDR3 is TGTGCCAGCAGTACCCGGGACAGGGGGCTGTTTTTT.

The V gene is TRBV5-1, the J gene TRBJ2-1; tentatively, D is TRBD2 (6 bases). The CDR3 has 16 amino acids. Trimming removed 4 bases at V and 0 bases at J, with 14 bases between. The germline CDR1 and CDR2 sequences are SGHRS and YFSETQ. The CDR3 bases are TGCGCCAGCAGCCCGGGACTGCCGAGCTCCTACAATGAGCAGTTCTTC. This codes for CASSPGLPSSYNEQFF.

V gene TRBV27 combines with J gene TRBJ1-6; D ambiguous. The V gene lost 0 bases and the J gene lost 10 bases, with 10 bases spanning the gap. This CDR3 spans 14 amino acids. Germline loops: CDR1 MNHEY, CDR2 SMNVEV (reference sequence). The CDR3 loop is CASSLSGVFSPLHF. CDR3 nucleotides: TGTGCCAGCAGTTTATCGGGAGTCTTCTCACCCCTCCACTTT.

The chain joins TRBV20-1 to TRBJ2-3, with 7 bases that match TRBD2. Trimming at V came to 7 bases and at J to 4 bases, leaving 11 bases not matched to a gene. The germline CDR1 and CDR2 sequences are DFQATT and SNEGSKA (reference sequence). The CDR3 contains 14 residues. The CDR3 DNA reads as TGCAGTGTTGGGGACGCGGGAGACTCAGATACGCAGTATTTT. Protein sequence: CSVGDAGDSDTQYF.

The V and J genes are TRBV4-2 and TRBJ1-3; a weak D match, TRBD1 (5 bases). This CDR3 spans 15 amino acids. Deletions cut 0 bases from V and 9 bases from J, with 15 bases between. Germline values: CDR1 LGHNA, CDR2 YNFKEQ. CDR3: CASSQERGVGGTIYF. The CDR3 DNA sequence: TGTGCCAGCAGCCAAGAACGGGGGGTTGGGGGCACCATATATTTT.

CDR3 loop: CASSFGPPGNTIYF. The CDR3 nucleotides are TGTGCCAGCAGCTTCGGGCCGCCTGGAAACACCATATATTTT. This chain connects TRBV7-9 to TRBJ1-3, with D uncertain. V was pared by 3 bases and J by 2 bases, with 8 bases between. This CDR3 contains 14 residues. The V gene's germline CDR1 is SEHNR and CDR2 FQNEAQ (reference sequence).

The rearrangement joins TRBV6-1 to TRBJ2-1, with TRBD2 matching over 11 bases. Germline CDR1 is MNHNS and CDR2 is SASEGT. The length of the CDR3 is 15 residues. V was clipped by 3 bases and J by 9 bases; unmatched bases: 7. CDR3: CASSDRISGRGEQFF. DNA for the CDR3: TGTGCCAGCAGTGACAGGATTAGCGGGAGGGGTGAGCAGTTCTTC.

For the CDR3, the DNA is TGTGCCAGCAGTTACGTTTCCGGAGGGGCCACTGAAGCTTTCTTT. This codes for CASSYVSGGATEAFF. V gene TRBV6-2 or TRBV6-3 combines with J gene TRBJ1-1, with D perhaps TRBD1 (5 bases). V was shortened by 2 bases and J by 4 bases, with 14 bases between the two germline ends. This CDR3 has 15 amino acids. Germline CDR1 MNHEY, CDR2 SVGEGT.

Here the CDR3 reads CASSLIESNQPQHF. The DNA of the CDR3 is TGTGCCAGCAGCTTGATCGAGAGCAATCAGCCCCAGCATTTT. The chain combines TRBV7-6 with TRBJ1-5; no clear D gene. V lost 3 bases and J 1 base, leaving 7 bases between the germline ends. Per the germline V gene, CDR1 is SGHVS and CDR2 is FNYEAQ. This CDR3 region has 14 residues.

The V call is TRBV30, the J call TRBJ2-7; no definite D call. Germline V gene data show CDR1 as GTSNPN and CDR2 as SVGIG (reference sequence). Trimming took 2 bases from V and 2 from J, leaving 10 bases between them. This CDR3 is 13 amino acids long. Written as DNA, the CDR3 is TGTGCCTGGAGTCGGGCCGTGACCTACGAGCAGTACTTC. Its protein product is CAWSRAVTYEQYF. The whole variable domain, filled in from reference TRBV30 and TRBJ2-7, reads SQTIHQWPATLVQPVGSPLSLECTVEGTSNPNLYWYRQAAGRGLQLLFYSVGIGQISSEVPQNLSASRPQDRQFILSSKKLLLSDSGFYLCAWSRAVTYEQYFGPGTRLTVT.

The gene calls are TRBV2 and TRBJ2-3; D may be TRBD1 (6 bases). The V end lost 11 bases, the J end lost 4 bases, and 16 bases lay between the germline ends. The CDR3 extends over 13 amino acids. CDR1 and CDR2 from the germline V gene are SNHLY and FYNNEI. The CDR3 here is CAPRGTRADTQYF. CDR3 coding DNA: TGTGCCCCAAGGGGGACCCGTGCAGATACGCAGTATTTT.

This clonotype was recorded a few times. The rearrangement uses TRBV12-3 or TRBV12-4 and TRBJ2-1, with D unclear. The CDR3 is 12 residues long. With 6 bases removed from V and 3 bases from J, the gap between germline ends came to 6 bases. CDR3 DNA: TGTGCCAGCAGCCTCCTCTACAATGAGCAGTTCTTC. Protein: CASSLLYNEQFF.

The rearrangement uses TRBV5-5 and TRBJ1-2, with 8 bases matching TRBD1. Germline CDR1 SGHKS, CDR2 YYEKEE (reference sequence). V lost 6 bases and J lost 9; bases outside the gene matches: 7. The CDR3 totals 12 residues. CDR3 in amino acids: CASIGQGRSYTF. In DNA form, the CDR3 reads TGTGCCAGCATCGGACAGGGAAGGAGCTACACCTTC.

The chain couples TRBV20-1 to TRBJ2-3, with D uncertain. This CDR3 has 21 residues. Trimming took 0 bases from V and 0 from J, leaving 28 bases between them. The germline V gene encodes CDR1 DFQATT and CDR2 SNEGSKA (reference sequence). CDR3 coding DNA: TGCAGTGCTAGAGAGTCAGTTTTAACGGCAGGAAAACCTTCTAGCACAGATACGCAGTATTTT. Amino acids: CSARESVLTAGKPSSTDTQYF.

The CDR3 bases are TGTGCCAGCAGTACCTTAGCGGGAGTTGTCTACGAGCAGTACTTC. Amino acids: CASSTLAGVVYEQYF. The V call is TRBV27, the J call TRBJ2-7; TRBD2 matches at 9 bases. The CDR3 contains 15 residues. The V segment lost 5 bases and the J segment 3 bases; nucleotides outside the gene matches: 8. Germline V lookup: CDR1 MNHEY, CDR2 SMNVEV (reference sequence).

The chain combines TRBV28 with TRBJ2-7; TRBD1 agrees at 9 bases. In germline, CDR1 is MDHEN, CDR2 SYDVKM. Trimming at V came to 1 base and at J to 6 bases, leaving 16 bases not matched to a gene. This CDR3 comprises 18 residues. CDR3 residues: CASSLLPLLRDRDCEQYF. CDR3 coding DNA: TGTGCCAGCAGTTTATTACCACTTCTCCGGGACAGGGATTGCGAGCAGTACTTC.